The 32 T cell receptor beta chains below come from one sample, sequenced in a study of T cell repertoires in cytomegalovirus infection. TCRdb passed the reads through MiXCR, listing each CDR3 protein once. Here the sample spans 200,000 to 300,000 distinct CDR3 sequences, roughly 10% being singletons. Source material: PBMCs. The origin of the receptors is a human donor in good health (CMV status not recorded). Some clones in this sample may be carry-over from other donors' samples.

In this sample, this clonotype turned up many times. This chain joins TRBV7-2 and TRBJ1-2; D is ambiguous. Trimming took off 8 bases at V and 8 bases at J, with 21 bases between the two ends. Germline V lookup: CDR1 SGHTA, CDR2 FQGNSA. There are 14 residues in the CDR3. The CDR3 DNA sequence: TGTGCCAGCCACTCTATTGGAGGATTAGGGGGCTACACCTTC. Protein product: CASHSIGGLGGYTF.

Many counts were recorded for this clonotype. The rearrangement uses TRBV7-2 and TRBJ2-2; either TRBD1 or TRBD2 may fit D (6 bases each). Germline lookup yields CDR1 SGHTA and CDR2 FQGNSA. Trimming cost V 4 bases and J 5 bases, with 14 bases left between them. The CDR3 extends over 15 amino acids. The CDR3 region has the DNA TGTGCCAGCAGCTCGGAGGGGGTTGGGACCGGGGAGCTGTTTTTT. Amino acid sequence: CASSSEGVGTGELFF.

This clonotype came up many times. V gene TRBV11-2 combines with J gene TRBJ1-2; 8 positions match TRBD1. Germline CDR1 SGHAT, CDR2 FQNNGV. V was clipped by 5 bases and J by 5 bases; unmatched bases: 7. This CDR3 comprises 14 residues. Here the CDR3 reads CASSIDRGGYGYTF. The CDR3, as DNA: TGTGCCAGCAGCATCGACAGGGGAGGGTATGGCTACACCTTC.

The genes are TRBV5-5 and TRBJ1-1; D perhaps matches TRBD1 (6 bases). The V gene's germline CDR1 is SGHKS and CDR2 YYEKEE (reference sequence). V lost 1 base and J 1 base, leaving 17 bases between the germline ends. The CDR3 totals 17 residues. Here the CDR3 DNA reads TGTGCCAGCAGCTTGATGGTGTCCTGGACAGCGAACACTGAAGCTTTCTTT. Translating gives CASSLMVSWTANTEAFF.

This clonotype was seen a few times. CDR3 amino acids: CASSLQGARTGELFF. The CDR3, as DNA: TGTGCCAGCAGCTTACAGGGGGCGCGGACCGGGGAGCTGTTTTTT. The chain employs TRBV7-2 and TRBJ2-2; 8 nucleotides align to TRBD1. The CDR3 covers 15 residues. Germline trimming cut 2 bases from V and 5 bases from J; bases unmatched to any gene: 4. The germline CDR1 and CDR2 sequences are SGHTA and FQGNSA.

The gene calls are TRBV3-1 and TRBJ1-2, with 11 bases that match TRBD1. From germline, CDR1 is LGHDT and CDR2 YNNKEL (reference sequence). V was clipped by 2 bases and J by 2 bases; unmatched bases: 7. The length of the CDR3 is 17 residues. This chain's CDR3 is CASSQSDRGQRNYGYTF. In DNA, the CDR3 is TGTGCCAGCAGCCAATCGGACAGGGGGCAAAGGAACTATGGCTACACCTTC.

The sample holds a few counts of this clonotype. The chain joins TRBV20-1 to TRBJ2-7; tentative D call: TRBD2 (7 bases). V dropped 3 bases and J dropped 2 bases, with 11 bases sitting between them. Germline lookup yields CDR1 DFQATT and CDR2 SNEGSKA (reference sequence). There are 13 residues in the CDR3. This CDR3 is CSARKGGAYEQYF. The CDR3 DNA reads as TGCAGTGCTAGGAAGGGGGGGGCCTACGAGCAGTACTTC.

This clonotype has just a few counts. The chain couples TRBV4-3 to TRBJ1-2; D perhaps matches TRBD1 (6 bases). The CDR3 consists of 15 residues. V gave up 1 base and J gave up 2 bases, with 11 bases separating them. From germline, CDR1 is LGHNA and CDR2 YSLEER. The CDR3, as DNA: TGCGCCAGCAGCCAAGGCGGCGACAGGAACTATGGCTACACCTTC. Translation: CASSQGGDRNYGYTF.

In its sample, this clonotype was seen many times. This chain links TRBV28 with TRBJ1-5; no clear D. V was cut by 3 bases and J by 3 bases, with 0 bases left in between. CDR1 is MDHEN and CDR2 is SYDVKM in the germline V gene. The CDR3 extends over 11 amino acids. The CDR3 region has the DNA TGTGCCAGCAGTTTCAATCAGCCCCAGCATTTT. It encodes CASSFNQPQHF.

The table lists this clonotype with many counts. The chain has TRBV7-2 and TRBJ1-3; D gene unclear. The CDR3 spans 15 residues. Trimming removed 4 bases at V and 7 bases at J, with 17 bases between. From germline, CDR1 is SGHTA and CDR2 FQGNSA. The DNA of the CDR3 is TGTGCCAGCAGCTACTCCCGGACCGGAGGGAACACCATATATTTT. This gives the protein CASSYSRTGGNTIYF. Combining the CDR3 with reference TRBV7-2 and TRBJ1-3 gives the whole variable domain GAGVSQSPSNKVTEKGKDVELRCDPISGHTALYWYRQSLGQGLEFLIYFQGNSAPDKSGLPSDRFSAERTGGSVSTLTIQRTQQEDSAVYLCASSYSRTGGNTIYFGEGSWLTVV.

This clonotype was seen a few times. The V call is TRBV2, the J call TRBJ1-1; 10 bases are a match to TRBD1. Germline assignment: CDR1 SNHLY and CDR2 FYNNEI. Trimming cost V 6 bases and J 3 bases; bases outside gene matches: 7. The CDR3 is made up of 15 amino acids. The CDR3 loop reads CASRTLGTGDTEAFF. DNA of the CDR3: TGTGCCAGCAGAACCCTAGGGACAGGGGACACTGAAGCTTTCTTT.

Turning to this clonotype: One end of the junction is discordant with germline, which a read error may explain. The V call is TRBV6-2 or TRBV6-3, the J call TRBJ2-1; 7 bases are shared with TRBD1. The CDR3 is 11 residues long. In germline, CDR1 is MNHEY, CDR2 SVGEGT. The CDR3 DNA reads TGTGCCAGCAGCCAAGGACAGGCCCTCCTCTTC. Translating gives CASSQGQALLF.

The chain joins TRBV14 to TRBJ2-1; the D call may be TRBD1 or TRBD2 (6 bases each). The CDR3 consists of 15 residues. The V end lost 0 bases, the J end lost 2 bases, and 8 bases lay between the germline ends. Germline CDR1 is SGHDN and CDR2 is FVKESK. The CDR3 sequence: CASSQEGGTYNEQFF. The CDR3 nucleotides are TGTGCCAGCAGCCAAGAGGGGGGCACCTACAATGAGCAGTTCTTC. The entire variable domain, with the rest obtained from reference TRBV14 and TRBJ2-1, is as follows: EAGVTQFPSHSVIEKGQTVTLRCDPISGHDNLYWYRRVMGKEIKFLLHFVKESKQDESGMPNNRFLAERTGGTYSTLKVQPAELEDSGVYFCASSQEGGTYNEQFFGPGTRLTVL.

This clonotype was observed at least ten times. The CDR3 reads CASSQAVWETGSSGANVLTF. The CDR3 region has the DNA TGTGCCAGCAGCCAAGCGGTCTGGGAGACAGGCAGCTCTGGGGCCAACGTCCTGACTTTC. This chain connects TRBV14 to TRBJ2-6, with D perhaps matching TRBD1 (6 bases). The V end was cut by 1 base, the J end by 0 bases, with 19 bases between. Germline CDR1 SGHDN, CDR2 FVKESK. This CDR3 contains 20 residues. Full variable domain (missing parts from reference TRBV14 and TRBJ2-6): EAGVTQFPSHSVIEKGQTVTLRCDPISGHDNLYWYRRVMGKEIKFLLHFVKESKQDESGMPNNRFLAERTGGTYSTLKVQPAELEDSGVYFCASSQAVWETGSSGANVLTFGAGSRLTVL.

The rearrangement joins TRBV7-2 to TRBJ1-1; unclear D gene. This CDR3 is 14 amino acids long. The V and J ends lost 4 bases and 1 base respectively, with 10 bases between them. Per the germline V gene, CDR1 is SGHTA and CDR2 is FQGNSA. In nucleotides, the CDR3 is TGTGCCAGCAGCTCGGCGGGGTCGAACACTGAAGCTTTCTTT. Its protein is CASSSAGSNTEAFF.

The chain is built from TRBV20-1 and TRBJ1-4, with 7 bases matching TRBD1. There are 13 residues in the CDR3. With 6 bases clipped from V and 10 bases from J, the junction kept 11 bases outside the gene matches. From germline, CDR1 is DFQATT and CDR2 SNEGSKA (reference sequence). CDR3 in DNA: TGCAGTGCGGGGGGACAGAGCCAAGGAAAACTGTTTTTT. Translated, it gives CSAGGQSQGKLFF.

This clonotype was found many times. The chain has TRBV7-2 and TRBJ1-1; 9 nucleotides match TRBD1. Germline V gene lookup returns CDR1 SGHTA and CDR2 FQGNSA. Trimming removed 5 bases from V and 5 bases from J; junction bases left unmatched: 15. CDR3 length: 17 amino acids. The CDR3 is CASSPTGTGRSWTEAFF. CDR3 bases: TGTGCCAGCAGCCCAACCGGGACAGGGAGGAGTTGGACTGAAGCTTTCTTT.

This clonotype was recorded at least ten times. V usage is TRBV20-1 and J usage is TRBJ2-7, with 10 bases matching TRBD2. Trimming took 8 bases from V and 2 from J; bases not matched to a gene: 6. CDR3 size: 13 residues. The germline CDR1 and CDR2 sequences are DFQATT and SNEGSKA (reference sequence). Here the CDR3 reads CSTLAGGTYEQYF. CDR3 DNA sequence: TGCAGTACCTTAGCGGGGGGAACCTACGAGCAGTACTTC.

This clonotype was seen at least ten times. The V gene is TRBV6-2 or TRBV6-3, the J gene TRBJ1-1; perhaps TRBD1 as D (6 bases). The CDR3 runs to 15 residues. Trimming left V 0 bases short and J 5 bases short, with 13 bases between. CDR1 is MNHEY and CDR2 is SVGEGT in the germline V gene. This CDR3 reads CASSYSGGVRTEAFF. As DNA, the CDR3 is TGTGCCAGCAGTTACTCCGGGGGCGTGAGAACTGAAGCTTTCTTT.

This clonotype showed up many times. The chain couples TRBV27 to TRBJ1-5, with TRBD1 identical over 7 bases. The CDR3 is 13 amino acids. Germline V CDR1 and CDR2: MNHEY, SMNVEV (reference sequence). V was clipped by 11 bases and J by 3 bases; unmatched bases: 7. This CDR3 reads CASRDRVNQPQHF. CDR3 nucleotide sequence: TGTGCCTCCCGTGACAGGGTCAATCAGCCCCAGCATTTT.

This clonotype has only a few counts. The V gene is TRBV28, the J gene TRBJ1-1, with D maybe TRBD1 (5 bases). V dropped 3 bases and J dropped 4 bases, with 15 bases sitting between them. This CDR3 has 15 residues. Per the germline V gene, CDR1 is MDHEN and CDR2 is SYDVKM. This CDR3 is CASSFHQGFGTEAFF. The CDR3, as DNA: TGTGCCAGCAGTTTCCACCAGGGTTTCGGCACTGAAGCTTTCTTT. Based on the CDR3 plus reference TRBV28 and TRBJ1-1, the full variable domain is DVKVTQSSRYLVKRTGEKVFLECVQDMDHENMFWYRQDPGLGLRLIYFSYDVKMKEKGDIPEGYSVSREKKERFSLILESASTNQTSMYLCASSFHQGFGTEAFFGQGTRLTVV.

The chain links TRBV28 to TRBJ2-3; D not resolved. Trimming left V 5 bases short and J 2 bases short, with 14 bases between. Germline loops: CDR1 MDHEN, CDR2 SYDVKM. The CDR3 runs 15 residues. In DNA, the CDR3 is TGTGCCAGCAGTCCCCCGCAGCGTTTCACAGATACGCAGTATTTT. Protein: CASSPPQRFTDTQYF.

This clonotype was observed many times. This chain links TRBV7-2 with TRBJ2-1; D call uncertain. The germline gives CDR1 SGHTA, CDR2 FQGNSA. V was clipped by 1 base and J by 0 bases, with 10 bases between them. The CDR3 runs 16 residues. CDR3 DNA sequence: TGTGCCAGCAGCTTAGACGGCGGTAGCTCCTACAATGAGCAGTTCTTC. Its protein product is CASSLDGGSSYNEQFF.

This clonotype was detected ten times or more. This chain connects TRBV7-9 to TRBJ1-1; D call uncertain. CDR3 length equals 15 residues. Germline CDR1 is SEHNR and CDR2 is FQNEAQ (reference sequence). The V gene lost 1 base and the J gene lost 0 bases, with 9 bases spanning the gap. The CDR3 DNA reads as TGTGCCAGCAGCTTAGACGGGCTCTTGAACACTGAAGCTTTCTTT. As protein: CASSLDGLLNTEAFF. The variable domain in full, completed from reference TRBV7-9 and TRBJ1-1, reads DTGVSQNPRHKITKRGQNVTFRCDPISEHNRLYWYRQTLGQGPEFLTYFQNEAQLEKSRLLSDRFSAERPKGSFSTLEIQRTEQGDSAMYLCASSLDGLLNTEAFFGQGTRLTVV.

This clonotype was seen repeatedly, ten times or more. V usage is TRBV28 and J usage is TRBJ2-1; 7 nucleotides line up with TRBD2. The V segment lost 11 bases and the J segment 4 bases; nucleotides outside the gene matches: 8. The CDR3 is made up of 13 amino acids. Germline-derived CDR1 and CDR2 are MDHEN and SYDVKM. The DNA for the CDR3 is TGTGCCCGCGGGAGTGGGAAATACAATGAGCAGTTCTTC. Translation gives CARGSGKYNEQFF. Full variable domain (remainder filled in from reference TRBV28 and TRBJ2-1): DVKVTQSSRYLVKRTGEKVFLECVQDMDHENMFWYRQDPGLGLRLIYFSYDVKMKEKGDIPEGYSVSREKKERFSLILESASTNQTSMYLCARGSGKYNEQFFGPGTRLTVL.

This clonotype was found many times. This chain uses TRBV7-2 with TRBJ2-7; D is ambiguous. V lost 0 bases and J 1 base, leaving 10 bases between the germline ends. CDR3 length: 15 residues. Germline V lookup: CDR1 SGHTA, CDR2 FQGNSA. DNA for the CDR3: TGTGCCAGCAGCTTAGCGGGTGGCGGATCCTACGAGCAGTACTTC. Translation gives CASSLAGGGSYEQYF.

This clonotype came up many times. CDR3 amino acids: CASSAPGGGRYEQYF. The CDR3 nucleotides read TGTGCCAGCAGCGCGCCGGGGGGGGGTAGGTACGAGCAGTACTTC. The chain couples TRBV7-2 to TRBJ2-7; TRBD2 matches 8 bases. The CDR3 totals 15 residues. The junction had 10 bases not matched to a gene; V was cut back by 5 bases and J by 4 bases. The germline V gene encodes CDR1 SGHTA and CDR2 FQGNSA.

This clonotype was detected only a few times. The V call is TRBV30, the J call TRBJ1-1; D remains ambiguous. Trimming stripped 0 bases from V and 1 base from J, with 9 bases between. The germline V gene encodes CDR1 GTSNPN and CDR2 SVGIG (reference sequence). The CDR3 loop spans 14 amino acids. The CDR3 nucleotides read TGTGCCTGGAGTGTGATATTAGGGAACACTGAAGCTTTCTTT. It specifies CAWSVILGNTEAFF.

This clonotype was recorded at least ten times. DNA for the CDR3: TGTGCCAGCAGTCACGGGACAGCCATGAACACTGAAGCTTTCTTT. It specifies CASSHGTAMNTEAFF. The rearrangement joins TRBV6-6 to TRBJ1-1; 7 nucleotides line up with TRBD1. Germline assignment: CDR1 MNHNY and CDR2 SVGAGI (reference sequence). V was clipped by 5 bases and J by 0 bases; unmatched bases: 6. The CDR3 extends over 15 amino acids.

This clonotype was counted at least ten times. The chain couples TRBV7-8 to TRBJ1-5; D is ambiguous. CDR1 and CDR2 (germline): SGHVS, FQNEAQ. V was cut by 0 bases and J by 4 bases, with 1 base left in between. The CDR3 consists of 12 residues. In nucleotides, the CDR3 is TGTGCCAGCAGCTTAGCGAATCAGCCCCAGCATTTT. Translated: CASSLANQPQHF.

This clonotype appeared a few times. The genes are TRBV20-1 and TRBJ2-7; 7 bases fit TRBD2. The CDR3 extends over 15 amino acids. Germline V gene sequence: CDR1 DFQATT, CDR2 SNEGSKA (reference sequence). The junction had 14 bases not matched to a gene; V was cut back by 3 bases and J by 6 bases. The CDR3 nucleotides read TGCAGTGCTAGCCCTCCCCGGAAATGGGGGGGCGAGCAGTACTTC. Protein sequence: CSASPPRKWGGEQYF.

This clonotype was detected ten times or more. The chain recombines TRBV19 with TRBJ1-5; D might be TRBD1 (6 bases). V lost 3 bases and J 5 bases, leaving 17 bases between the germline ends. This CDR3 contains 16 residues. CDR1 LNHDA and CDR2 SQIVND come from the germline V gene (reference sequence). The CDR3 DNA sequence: TGTGCCAGTAGTATTCACAGGACAGCACGGGATCAGCCCCAGCATTTT. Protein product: CASSIHRTARDQPQHF.